One and the same sample provided the 2 T cell receptor beta chains below, sequenced in a study of identical twins. TCRdb reanalysed the 5' RACE reads using MiXCR and keeps one entry per CDR3 protein. The data hold approximately 260,000 distinct CDR3 sequences, with approximately 8.6% observed a single time. The data also belong to a second study, concerning yellow fever vaccine responses in identical twins.

Source material: CD8+ T cells sorted from blood. Receptor source: a woman aged 18-29 years in good health.

This clonotype was detected only a few times. This rearrangement joins TRBV15 to TRBJ2-7, with TRBD2 matching 13 bases. Germline CDR1 and CDR2: LNHNV and YYDKDF (reference sequence). This CDR3 has 16 residues. Trimming cost V 7 bases and J 4 bases; bases outside gene matches: 10. CDR3 amino acids: CATKGTSGGADYEQYF. The CDR3 DNA follows: TGTGCCACCAAGGGCACTAGCGGGGGGGCCGATTACGAGCAGTACTTC.

The rearrangement joins TRBV20-1 to TRBJ2-1; perhaps TRBD2 as D (5 bases). V dropped 3 bases and J dropped 3 bases, with 9 bases sitting between them. Germline lookup yields CDR1 DFQATT and CDR2 SNEGSKA (reference sequence). This CDR3 has 13 amino acids. The CDR3 here is CSASNSDYNEQFF. The CDR3 region has the DNA TGCAGTGCTAGCAATAGCGACTACAATGAGCAGTTCTTC.